This T cell receptor beta chain came from a study of beta chain features in type 1 diabetes. Of note for this clone: Its matching antigen is unknown.

The entirety of the isolated RNA underwent reverse transcription, so expressed TCRB transcripts were sequenced. Method: immunoSEQ multiplex PCR; TCRdb's copy keeps in-frame clones and lacks some. Found here are 150,000 to 190,000 clones, about 8.1% of them singletons; the top ten hold 0.65%. Study results and caveats: Shorter templates might be favored by PCR, and equally so in patients and in controls.

CDR3 length: 15 amino acids. Germline CDR1 reads LGHNA; CDR2 reads YNFKEQ. The V gene lost 0 bases and the J gene lost 3 bases, with 12 bases spanning the gap. Sequenced: central memory CD4+ T cells from blood. This clonotype originated in a man between 18 and 35 years old in good health. V usage is TRBV4-2 and J usage is TRBJ2-7; the D gene is possibly TRBD2 (6 bases). CDR3 residues: CASSQDLAGYYEQYF. Here the CDR3 DNA reads TGTGCCAGCAGCCAAGATCTTGCGGGATACTACGAGCAGTACTTC.